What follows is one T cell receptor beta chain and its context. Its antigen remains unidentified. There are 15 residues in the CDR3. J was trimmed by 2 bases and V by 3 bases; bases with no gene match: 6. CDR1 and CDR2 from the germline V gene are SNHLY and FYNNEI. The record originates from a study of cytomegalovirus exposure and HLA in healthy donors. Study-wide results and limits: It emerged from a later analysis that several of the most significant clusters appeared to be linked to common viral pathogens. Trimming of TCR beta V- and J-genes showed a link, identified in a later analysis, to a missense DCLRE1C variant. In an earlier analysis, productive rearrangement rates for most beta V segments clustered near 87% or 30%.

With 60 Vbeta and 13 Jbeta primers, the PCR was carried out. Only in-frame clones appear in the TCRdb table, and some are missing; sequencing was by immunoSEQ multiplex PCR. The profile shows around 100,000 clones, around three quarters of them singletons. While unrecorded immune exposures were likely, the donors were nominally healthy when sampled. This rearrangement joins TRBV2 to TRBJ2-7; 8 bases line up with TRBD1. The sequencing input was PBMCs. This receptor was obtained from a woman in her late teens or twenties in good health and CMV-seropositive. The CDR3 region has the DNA TGTGCCAGCAGTGAGAGGGGACAGGTGGCCTACGAGCAGTACTTC. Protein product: CASSERGQVAYEQYF.